This passage covers 23 T cell receptor beta chains from one sample sequenced in a study of OX40 agonist ivuxolimab in advanced cancers. Clones were read by immunoSEQ multiplex PCR, and TCRdb kept only the in-frame ones, dropping some. The sample carries about 68,000 clones, about 89% recorded once. The sequencing used CD4+ or CD8+ T cells sorted from blood, collected in a trial of the OX40 agonist ivuxolimab. These receptor sequences come from an adult with an advanced solid tumor such as melanoma, head and neck, liver or kidney cancer.

The chain has TRBV19 and TRBJ2-1, with a tentative D call TRBD2 (6 bases). Trimming removed 3 bases at V and 0 bases at J, with 9 bases between. CDR1 is LNHDA and CDR2 is SQIVND in the germline V gene (reference sequence). The CDR3 contains 15 residues. This chain's CDR3 is CASSISGSSYNEQFF. The DNA of the CDR3 is TGTGCCAGTAGTATTAGCGGTAGCTCCTACAATGAGCAGTTCTTC.

The rearrangement uses TRBV6-1 and TRBJ2-1; D is undetermined. Per the germline V gene, CDR1 is MNHNS and CDR2 is SASEGT. V lost 2 bases to trimming and J lost 8 bases, with 13 bases between them. This CDR3 contains 14 residues. The CDR3 is CASSERYSRHEQFF. Here the CDR3 DNA reads TGTGCCAGCAGTGAAAGGTATAGCAGGCATGAGCAGTTCTTC.

J is TRBJ2-1 and V is TRBV5-4; D might be TRBD2 (9 bases). The V gene lost 4 bases and the J gene lost 9 bases, with 20 bases spanning the gap. Germline CDR1 reads SGHNT; CDR2 reads YYREEE (reference sequence). CDR3 size: 15 residues. DNA for the CDR3: TGTGCCAGCAGCACAGGGGGGACTAGCCAGGGTGAGCAGTTCTTC. Encoded protein: CASSTGGTSQGEQFF.

This clone ranks as medium-sized. The chain uses TRBV2 and TRBJ2-3; the D is unclear. The CDR3 consists of 16 residues. The germline V gene encodes CDR1 SNHLY and CDR2 FYNNEI. Trimming removed 1 base at V and 4 bases at J, with 15 bases between. The CDR3 is CASSEEGSSVADTQYF. The CDR3 DNA follows: TGTGCCAGCAGTGAAGAGGGCTCTTCGGTGGCAGATACGCAGTATTTT.

V is TRBV9 and J is TRBJ2-5; either TRBD1 or TRBD2 may fit D (5 bases each). Germline V gene data show CDR1 as SGDLS and CDR2 as YYNGEE. Trimming left V 2 bases short and J 2 bases short, with 10 bases between. The CDR3 consists of 14 residues. Here the CDR3 reads CASSVSWGQETQYF. The CDR3 region has the DNA TGTGCCAGCAGCGTGTCTTGGGGGCAAGAGACCCAGTACTTC.

J is TRBJ2-7 and V is TRBV5-1, with 7 nucleotides matching TRBD1. Per the germline V gene, CDR1 is SGHRS and CDR2 is YFSETQ. Trimming took 7 bases from V and 2 from J; bases not matched to a gene: 21. The CDR3 contains 18 residues. CDR3 in amino acids: CASRIEGGARTFPYEQYF. The CDR3 nucleotides read TGCGCCAGCCGGATTGAAGGGGGCGCACGAACTTTCCCCTACGAGCAGTACTTC.

This chain joins TRBV7-8 and TRBJ2-7, with 7 nucleotides matching TRBD1. Germline-derived CDR1 and CDR2 are SGHVS and FQNEAQ. This CDR3 spans 13 amino acids. The J segment lost 6 bases and the V segment lost 1 base, leaving 3 bases of the junction unmatched. CDR3 sequence: CASSLDRGFEQYF. DNA for the CDR3: TGTGCCAGCAGCTTAGACAGGGGTTTCGAGCAGTACTTC.

The genes are TRBV6-6 and TRBJ2-5; 9 nucleotides align to TRBD2. This CDR3 has 16 amino acids. The germline V gene has CDR1 MNHNY and CDR2 SVGAGI (reference sequence). Trimming removed 0 bases from V and 7 bases from J; junction bases left unmatched: 9. The CDR3 region has the DNA TGTGCCAGCAGTTACTCGGGCGGGGGGGGCTCCGGGACCCAGTACTTC. Its protein is CASSYSGGGGSGTQYF.

J is TRBJ1-1 and V is TRBV5-1; no definite D call. V lost 0 bases and J 0 bases, leaving 3 bases between the germline ends. The germline gives CDR1 SGHRS, CDR2 YFSETQ. The CDR3 runs to 13 residues. Here the CDR3 reads CASSLAVNTEAFF. In nucleotides, the CDR3 is TGCGCCAGCAGCTTGGCTGTGAACACTGAAGCTTTCTTT.

This sequence joins TRBV19 and TRBJ2-3, with D tentatively TRBD2 (6 bases). CDR1 and CDR2 from the germline V gene are LNHDA and SQIVND (reference sequence). The CDR3 contains 15 residues. V lost 4 bases to trimming and J lost 6 bases, with 17 bases between them. CDR3 coding DNA: TGTGCCAGTAGTACACCCGGGACTTGGGGGGATACGCAGTATTTT. Residues: CASSTPGTWGDTQYF.

This clone was detected only once. This sequence joins TRBV5-8 and TRBJ2-7; no firm D call. V shed 4 bases and J shed 0 bases, with 11 bases lying between them. The CDR3 covers 14 residues. From germline, CDR1 is SGHTS and CDR2 YDEGEE. The CDR3 DNA reads as TGTGCCAGCAGCCGATCTAGGTACTCCTACGAGCAGTACTTC. It specifies CASSRSRYSYEQYF.

This clone was seen once. The chain joins TRBV9 to TRBJ2-7; D is unresolved. The CDR3 spans 12 residues. CDR1 SGDLS and CDR2 YYNGEE come from the germline V gene. Trimming took 6 bases from V and 9 from J, leaving 16 bases between them. The DNA of the CDR3 is TGTGCCAGCAACCAGGTTGGGCATGGGCAGTACTTC. This sequence encodes CASNQVGHGQYF.

The chain has TRBV5-4 and TRBJ2-2; 7 bases fit TRBD1. V was clipped by 0 bases and J by 1 base; unmatched bases: 3. Germline values: CDR1 SGHNT, CDR2 YYREEE (reference sequence). This CDR3 is 16 amino acids long. CDR3 amino acids: CASSLEAGGNTGELFF. In DNA, the CDR3 is TGTGCCAGCAGCTTGGAGGCAGGGGGGAACACCGGGGAGCTGTTTTTT.

This chain links TRBV2 with TRBJ2-5; 8 bases line up with TRBD2. The CDR3 consists of 13 residues. V lost 5 bases, J lost 4 bases, and 3 bases stayed unmatched. Looked up from germline, CDR1 is SNHLY and CDR2 is FYNNEI. As DNA, the CDR3 is TGTGCCAGCAGTCCCGGGGGGGGAGAGACCCAGTACTTC. This translates into CASSPGGGETQYF. Filled out from reference TRBV2 and TRBJ2-5, the complete variable domain reads EPEVTQTPSHQVTQMGQEVILRCVPISNHLYFYWYRQILGQKVEFLVSFYNNEISEKSEIFDDQFSVERPDGSNFTLKIRSTKLEDSAMYFCASSPGGGETQYFGPGTRLLVL.

The V call is TRBV30, the J call TRBJ2-3; 8 bases are shared with TRBD2. The junction had 12 bases not matched to a gene; V was cut back by 3 bases and J by 10 bases. CDR1 and CDR2 from the germline V gene are GTSNPN and SVGIG (reference sequence). The length of the CDR3 is 14 residues. This chain's CDR3 is CAWSAGTSVRAQYF. The CDR3 nucleotides read TGTGCCTGGAGCGCCGGGACTAGTGTACGGGCGCAGTATTTT.

The genes are TRBV9 and TRBJ2-3; D is perhaps TRBD2 (5 bases). The V end lost 3 bases, the J end lost 1 base, and 6 bases lay between the germline ends. The CDR3 runs 13 residues. Germline V CDR1 and CDR2: SGDLS, YYNGEE. The CDR3 DNA sequence: TGTGCCAGCAGCGAGAGGGGCACAGATACGCAGTATTTT. It codes for CASSERGTDTQYF.

J is TRBJ2-7 and V is TRBV5-4, with D possibly being TRBD1 (6 bases). This CDR3 is built from 15 residues. V lost 4 bases to trimming and J lost 0 bases, with 14 bases between them. The germline CDR1 and CDR2 sequences are SGHNT and YYREEE (reference sequence). The CDR3 DNA reads TGTGCCAGCAGCCCCTCCGGGACACTCTCCTACGAGCAGTACTTC. Translated, it gives CASSPSGTLSYEQYF.

The V and J genes are TRBV5-1 and TRBJ2-2; D may be TRBD1 (6 bases). This CDR3 has 13 amino acids. Germline loops: CDR1 SGHRS, CDR2 YFSETQ. The germline V and J ends were trimmed by 4 bases and 7 bases, with 11 bases remaining between them. The CDR3 sequence is CASSGTGIGELFF. CDR3 nucleotide sequence: TGCGCCAGCAGCGGAACAGGGATCGGGGAGCTGTTTTTT.

This chain joins TRBV30 and TRBJ1-1; D is uncertain. The CDR3 has 12 amino acids. Trimming removed 3 bases from V and 3 bases from J, with 8 bases in between. The germline CDR1 and CDR2 sequences are GTSNPN and SVGIG (reference sequence). The DNA of the CDR3 is TGTGCCTGGAGAGTGGGTTACACTGAAGCTTTCTTT. Protein product: CAWRVGYTEAFF.

The V gene is TRBV21-1, the J gene TRBJ1-4; TRBD1, as called in the table, went unchecked against the DNA. TRBV21-1 is marked as a pseudogene. CDR3 length: 17 amino acids. CDR3 loop: CASSNPDRGSTNEKLFF. The CDR3 region has the DNA TGTGCCAGCAGCAATCCGGACAGGGGTTCAACTAATGAAAAACTGTTTTTT.

This chain connects TRBV18 to TRBJ1-2; no reliable D call. The CDR3 has 14 residues. V was trimmed by 0 bases and J by 3 bases, leaving 8 bases between them. Germline CDR1 is KGHSH and CDR2 is LQKENI. CDR3 in amino acids: CASSPPGGDYGYTF. DNA for the CDR3: TGTGCCAGCTCACCACCTGGAGGTGACTATGGCTACACCTTC.

The V call is TRBV5-4, the J call TRBJ1-5; 8 bases align to TRBD1. With 5 bases clipped from V and 7 bases from J, the junction kept 11 bases outside the gene matches. Germline V gives CDR1 SGHNT, CDR2 YYREEE (reference sequence). This CDR3 has 15 residues. The CDR3 DNA sequence: TGTGCCAGCAGGTTTCAGGGGGCGCGTGGGCAGCCCCAGCATTTT. Translation gives CASRFQGARGQPQHF.

The chain uses TRBV7-9 and TRBJ2-5, with D unresolved. Germline V CDR1 and CDR2: SEHNR, FQNEAQ (reference sequence). The germline V and J ends were trimmed by 3 bases and 2 bases, with 10 bases remaining between them. The CDR3 is 14 residues long. CDR3 residues: CASSFGREQETQYF. CDR3 sequence (DNA): TGTGCCAGCAGCTTCGGACGCGAACAAGAGACCCAGTACTTC.